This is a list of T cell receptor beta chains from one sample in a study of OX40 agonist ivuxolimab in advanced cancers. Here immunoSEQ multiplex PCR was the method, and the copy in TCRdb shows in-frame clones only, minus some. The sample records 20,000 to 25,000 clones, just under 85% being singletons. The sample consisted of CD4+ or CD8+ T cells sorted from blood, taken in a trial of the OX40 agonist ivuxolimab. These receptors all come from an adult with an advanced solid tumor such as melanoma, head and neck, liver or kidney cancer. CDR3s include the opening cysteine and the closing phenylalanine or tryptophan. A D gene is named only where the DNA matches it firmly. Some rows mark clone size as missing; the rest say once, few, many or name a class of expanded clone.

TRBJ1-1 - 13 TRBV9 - TGTGCCAGCAGCGTAGATGGTGCCACTGAAGCTTTCTTT CASSVDGATEAFF
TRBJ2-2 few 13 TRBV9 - TGTGCCAGCAGCGTAGGGCACACCGGGGAGCTGTTTTTT CASSVGHTGELFF
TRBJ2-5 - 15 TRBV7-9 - TGTGCCAGCAGCTCAGCGGCTCAGGACTTGGAGACCCAGTACTTC CASSSAAQDLETQYF
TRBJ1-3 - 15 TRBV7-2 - TGTGCCAGCAGCTCAGCGGGCCTCTCTGGAAACACCATATATTTT CASSSAGLSGNTIYF
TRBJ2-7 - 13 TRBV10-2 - TGCGCCAGCAGCGCCCCTCGGGCCTACGAGCAGTACTTC CASSAPRAYEQYF
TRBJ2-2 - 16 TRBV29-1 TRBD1 TGCAGCGTTGAGATGAGGGACAGGGGGAACACCGGGGAGCTGTTTTTT CSVEMRDRGNTGELFF
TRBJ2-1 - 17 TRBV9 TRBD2 TGTGCCAGCAGCGTAGGGACTAGCGGGATTCCGGAGCATGAGCAGTTCTTC CASSVGTSGIPEHEQFF
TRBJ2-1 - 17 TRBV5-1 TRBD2 TGCGCCAGCAGTCCAAGACTAGCGGGGGAGCAGTACAATGAGCAGTTCTTC CASSPRLAGEQYNEQFF
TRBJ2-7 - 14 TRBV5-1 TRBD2 TGCGCCAGCAGCTTGCCCGGACTAGCTGGCGAGCAGTACTTC CASSLPGLAGEQYF
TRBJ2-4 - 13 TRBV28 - TGTGCCAGCAGTTTCGAGTCAAAGGGGGTTCAGTACTTC CASSFESKGVQYF
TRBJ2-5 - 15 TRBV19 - TGTGCCAGTAGCACTGTACCAGGGGTAGGAGAGACCCAGTACTTC CASSTVPGVGETQYF
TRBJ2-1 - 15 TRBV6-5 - TGTGCCAGCAGTGTCTTGGCGGACTCCTACAATGAGCAGTTCTTC CASSVLADSYNEQFF
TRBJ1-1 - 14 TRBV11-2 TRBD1 TGTGCCAGCAGCTTAGGACCAGGGGGCACTGAAGCTTTCTTT CASSLGPGGTEAFF